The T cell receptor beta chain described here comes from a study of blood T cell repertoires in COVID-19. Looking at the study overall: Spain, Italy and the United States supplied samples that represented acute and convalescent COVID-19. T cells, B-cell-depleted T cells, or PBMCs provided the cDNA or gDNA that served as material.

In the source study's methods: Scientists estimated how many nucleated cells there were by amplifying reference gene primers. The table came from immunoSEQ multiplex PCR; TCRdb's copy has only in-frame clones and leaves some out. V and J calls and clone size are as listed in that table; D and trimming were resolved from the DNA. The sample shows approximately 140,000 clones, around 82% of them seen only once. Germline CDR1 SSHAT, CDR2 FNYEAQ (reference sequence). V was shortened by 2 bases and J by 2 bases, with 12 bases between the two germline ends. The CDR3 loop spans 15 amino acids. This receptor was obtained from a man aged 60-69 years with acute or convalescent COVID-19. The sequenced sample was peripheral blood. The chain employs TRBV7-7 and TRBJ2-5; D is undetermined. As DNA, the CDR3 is TGTGCCAGCAGCTTATCGATACAGCTACAAGAGACCCAGTACTTC. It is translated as CASSLSIQLQETQYF.